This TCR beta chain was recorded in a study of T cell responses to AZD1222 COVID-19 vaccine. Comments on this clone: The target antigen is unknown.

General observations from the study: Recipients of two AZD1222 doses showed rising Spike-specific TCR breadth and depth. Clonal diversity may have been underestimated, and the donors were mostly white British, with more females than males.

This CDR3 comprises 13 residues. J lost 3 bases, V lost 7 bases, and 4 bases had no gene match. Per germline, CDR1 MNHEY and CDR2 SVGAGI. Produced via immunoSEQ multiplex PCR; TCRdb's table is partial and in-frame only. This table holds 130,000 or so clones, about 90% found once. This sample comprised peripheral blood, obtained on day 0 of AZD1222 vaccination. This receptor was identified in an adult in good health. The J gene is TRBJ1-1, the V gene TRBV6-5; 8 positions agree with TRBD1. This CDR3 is CASTEQGDTEAFF. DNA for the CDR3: TGTGCCAGCACCGAACAGGGGGACACTGAAGCTTTCTTT.